The T cell receptor (beta chain) described here comes from a study of Ad26.COV2.S vaccination and SARS-CoV-2 variants. Turning to the study itself: Administration of Ad26.COV2.S was intramuscular, either once or twice 56 days apart.

Treatment meaning: roughly 18 received Ad26.COV2.S at low or high dose, single or two shots; roughly five received placebo; per-sample allocation not given. Samples analyzed were those drawn on day 63 after the first vaccine or placebo injection. Assay used: immunoSEQ multiplex PCR; TCRdb lists only in-frame clones, some missing. The profile covers hundreds of thousands of clones, with approximately 90% appearing a single time and more than 9% taken by the ten largest. General observations from the study: Measurements of TCR breadth and depth may have given underestimates of the total T cell responses.

This clone showed up just once. Its antigen is unknown. Per the germline V gene, CDR1 is SGHNT and CDR2 is YYREEE (reference sequence). This CDR3 comprises 15 residues. V trimming: 3 bases; J trimming: 6 bases; junction bases outside the gene matches: 9. The clonotype was recovered from a person between 18 and 59 years old who received the Ad26.COV2.S COVID-19 vaccine or a placebo. The material was peripheral blood, obtained in a trial of Ad26.COV2.S vaccine versus placebo. The V and J genes are TRBV5-4 and TRBJ1-2, with 9 bases identical to TRBD1. CDR3 DNA sequence: TGTGCCAGCAGCTGGGGAGACAGGGGGTATCATGGCTACACCTTC. Protein sequence: CASSWGDRGYHGYTF.